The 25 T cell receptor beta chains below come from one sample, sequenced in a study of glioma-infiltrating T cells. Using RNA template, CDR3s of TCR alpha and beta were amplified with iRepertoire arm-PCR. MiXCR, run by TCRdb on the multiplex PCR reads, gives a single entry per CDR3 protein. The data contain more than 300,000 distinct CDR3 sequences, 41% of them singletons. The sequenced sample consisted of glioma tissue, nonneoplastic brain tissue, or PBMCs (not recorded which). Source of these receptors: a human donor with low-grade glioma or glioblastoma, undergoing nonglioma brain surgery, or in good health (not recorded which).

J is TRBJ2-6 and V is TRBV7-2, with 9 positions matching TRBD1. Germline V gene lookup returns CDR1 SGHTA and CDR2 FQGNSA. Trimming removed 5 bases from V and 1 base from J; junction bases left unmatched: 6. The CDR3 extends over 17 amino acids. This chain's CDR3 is CASSQGTGRSGANVLTF. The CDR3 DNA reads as TGTGCCAGCAGCCAAGGGACAGGGAGATCTGGGGCCAACGTCCTGACTTTC.

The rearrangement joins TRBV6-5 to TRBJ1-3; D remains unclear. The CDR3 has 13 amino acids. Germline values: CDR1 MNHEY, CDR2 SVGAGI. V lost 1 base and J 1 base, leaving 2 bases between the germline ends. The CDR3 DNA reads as TGTGCCAGCAGTTACTTTTCTGGAAACACCATATATTTT. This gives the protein CASSYFSGNTIYF.

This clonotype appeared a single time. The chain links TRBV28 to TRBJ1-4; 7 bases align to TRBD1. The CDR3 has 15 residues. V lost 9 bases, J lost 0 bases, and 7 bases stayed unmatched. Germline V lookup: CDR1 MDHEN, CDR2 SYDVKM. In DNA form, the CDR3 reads TGTGCCAGTGAATCTGGGACAGCAACTAATGAAAAACTGTTTTTT. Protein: CASESGTATNEKLFF.

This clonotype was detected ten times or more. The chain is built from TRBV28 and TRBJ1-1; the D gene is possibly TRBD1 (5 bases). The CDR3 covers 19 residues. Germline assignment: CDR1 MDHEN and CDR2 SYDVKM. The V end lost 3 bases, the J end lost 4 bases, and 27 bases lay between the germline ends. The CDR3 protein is CASSFIAVRDAKTGTEAFF. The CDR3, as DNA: TGTGCCAGCAGTTTCATTGCGGTCCGGGACGCCAAAACGGGCACTGAAGCTTTCTTT.

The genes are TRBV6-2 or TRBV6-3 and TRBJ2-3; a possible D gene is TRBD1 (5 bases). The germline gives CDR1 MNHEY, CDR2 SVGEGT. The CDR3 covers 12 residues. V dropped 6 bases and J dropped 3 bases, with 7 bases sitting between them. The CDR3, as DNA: TGTGCCAGCAGACAGGAGACAGATACGCAGTATTTT. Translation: CASRQETDTQYF.

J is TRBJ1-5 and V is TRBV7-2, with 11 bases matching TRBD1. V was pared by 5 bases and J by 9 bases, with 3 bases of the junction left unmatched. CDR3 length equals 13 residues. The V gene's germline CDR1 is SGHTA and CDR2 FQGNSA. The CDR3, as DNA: TGTGCCAGCAGCCTTGGGACAGGGGGGCCCCAGCATTTT. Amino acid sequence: CASSLGTGGPQHF.

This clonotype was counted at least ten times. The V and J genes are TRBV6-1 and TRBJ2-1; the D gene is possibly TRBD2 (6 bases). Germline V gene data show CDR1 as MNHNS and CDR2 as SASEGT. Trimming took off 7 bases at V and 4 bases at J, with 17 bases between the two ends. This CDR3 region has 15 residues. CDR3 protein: CASTEGSLAYNEQFF. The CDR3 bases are TGTGCCAGCACCGAGGGGAGCCTAGCGTACAATGAGCAGTTCTTC.

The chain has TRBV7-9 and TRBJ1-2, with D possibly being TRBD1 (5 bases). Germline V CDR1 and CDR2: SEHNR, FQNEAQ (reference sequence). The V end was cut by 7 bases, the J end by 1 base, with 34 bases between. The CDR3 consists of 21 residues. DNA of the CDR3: TGTGCCAGCACCGACCCACGCAGCGTGAGGGGAGGTACTACTTTTAACTATGGCTACACCTTC. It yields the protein CASTDPRSVRGGTTFNYGYTF.

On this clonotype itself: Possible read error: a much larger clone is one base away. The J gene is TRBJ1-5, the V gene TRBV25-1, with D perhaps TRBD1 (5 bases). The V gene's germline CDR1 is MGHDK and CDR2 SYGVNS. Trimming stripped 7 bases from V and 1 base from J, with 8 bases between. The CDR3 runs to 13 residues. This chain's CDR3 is CASTSGSNQPQHF. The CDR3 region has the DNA TGTGCCAGCACCTCAGGGAGCAATCAGCCCCAGCATTTT.

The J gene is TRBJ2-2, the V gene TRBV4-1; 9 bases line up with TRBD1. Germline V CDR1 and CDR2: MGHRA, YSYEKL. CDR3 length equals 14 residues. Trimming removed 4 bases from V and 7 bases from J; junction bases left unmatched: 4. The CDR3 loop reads CASSPGQGGGELFF. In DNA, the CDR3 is TGCGCCAGCAGCCCGGGACAGGGAGGCGGGGAGCTGTTTTTT.

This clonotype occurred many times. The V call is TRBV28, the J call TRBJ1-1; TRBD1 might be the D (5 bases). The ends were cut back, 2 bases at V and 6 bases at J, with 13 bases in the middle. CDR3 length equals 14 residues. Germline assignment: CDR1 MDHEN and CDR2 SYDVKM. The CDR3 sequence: CASSLRRGESEAFF. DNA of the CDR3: TGTGCCAGCAGTTTACGCCGGGGGGAGTCTGAAGCTTTCTTT.

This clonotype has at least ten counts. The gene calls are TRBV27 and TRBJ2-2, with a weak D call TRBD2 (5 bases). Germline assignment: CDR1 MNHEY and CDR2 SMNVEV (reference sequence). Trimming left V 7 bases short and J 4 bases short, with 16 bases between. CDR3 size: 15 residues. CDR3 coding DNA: TGTGCCAGCATAGGGCTACGCGAGGGCACCGGGGAGCTGTTTTTT. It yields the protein CASIGLREGTGELFF.

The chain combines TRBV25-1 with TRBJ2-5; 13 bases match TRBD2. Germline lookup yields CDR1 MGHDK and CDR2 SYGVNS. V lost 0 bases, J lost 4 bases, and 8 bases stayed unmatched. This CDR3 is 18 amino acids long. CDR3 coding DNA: TGTGCCAGCAGTGAATATTTACTAGCGGGAGGGCCGGTAGAGACCCAGTACTTC. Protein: CASSEYLLAGGPVETQYF.

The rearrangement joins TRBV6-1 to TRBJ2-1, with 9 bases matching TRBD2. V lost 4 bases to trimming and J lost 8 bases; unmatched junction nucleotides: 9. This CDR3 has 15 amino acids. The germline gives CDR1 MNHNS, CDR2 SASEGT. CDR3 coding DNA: TGTGCCAGCAGTGGTTATGCGGGAGGGCTTGATGAGCAGTTCTTC. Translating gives CASSGYAGGLDEQFF.

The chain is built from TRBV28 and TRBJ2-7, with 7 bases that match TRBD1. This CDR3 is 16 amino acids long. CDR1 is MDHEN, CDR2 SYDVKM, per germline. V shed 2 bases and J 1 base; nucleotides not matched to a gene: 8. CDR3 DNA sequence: TGTGCCAGCAGTTTACCCTGCTCCAGGGGGTCCTACGAGCAGTACTTC. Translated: CASSLPCSRGSYEQYF.

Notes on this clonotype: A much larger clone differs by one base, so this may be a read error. Here the CDR3 reads CASSITYEQYF. For the CDR3, the DNA is TGTGCCAGCAGTATTACCTACGAGCAGTACTTC. V gene TRBV28 combines with J gene TRBJ2-7; no clear D gene. This CDR3 spans 11 amino acids. V was cut by 5 bases and J by 2 bases, with 4 bases left in between. Looked up from germline, CDR1 is MDHEN and CDR2 is SYDVKM.

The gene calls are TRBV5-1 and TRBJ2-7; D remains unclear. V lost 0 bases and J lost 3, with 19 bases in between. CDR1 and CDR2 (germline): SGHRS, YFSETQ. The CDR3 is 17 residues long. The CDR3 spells CASSLGSSGAWDYEQYF. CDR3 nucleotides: TGCGCCAGCAGCTTGGGCTCCTCCGGAGCTTGGGACTACGAGCAGTACTTC.

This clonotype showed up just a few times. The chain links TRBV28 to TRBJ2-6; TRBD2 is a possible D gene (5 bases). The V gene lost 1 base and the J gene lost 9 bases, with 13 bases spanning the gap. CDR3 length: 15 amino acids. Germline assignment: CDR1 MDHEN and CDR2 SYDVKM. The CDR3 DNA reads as TGTGCCAGCAGTTTATTAGGGAGCTGGGGCAACGTCCTGACTTTC. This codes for CASSLLGSWGNVLTF.

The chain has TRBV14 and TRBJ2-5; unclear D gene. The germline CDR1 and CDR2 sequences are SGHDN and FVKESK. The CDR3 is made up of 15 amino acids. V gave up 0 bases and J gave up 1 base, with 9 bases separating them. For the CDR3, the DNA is TGTGCCAGCAGCCAAGATTGGAACACCCAAGAGACCCAGTACTTC. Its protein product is CASSQDWNTQETQYF.

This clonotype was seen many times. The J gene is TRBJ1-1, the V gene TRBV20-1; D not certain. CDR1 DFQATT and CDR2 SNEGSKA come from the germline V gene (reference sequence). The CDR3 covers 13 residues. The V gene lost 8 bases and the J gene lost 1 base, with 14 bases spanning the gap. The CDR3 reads CSLTSGRNTEAFF. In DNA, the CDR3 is TGCAGTTTAACATCGGGAAGGAACACTGAAGCTTTCTTT.

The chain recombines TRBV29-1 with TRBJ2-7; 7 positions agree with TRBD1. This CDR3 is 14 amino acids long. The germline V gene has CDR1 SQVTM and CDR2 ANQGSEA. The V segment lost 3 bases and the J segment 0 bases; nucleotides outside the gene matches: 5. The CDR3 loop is CSVDLTGSSYEQYF. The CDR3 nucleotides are TGCAGCGTTGACCTGACAGGGAGCTCCTACGAGCAGTACTTC.

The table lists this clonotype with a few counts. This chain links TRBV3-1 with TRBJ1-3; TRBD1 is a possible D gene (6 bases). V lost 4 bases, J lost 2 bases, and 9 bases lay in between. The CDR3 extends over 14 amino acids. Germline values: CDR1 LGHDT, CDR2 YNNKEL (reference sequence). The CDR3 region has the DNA TGTGCCAGCAGCCTAAGACAGGCTGGAAACACCATATATTTT. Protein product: CASSLRQAGNTIYF.

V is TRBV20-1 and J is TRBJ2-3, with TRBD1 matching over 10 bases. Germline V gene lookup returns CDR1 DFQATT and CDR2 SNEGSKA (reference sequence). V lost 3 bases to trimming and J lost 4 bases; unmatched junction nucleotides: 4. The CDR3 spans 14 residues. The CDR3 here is CSARTGGRSDTQYF. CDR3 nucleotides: TGCAGTGCTAGGACAGGGGGCAGGTCAGATACGCAGTATTTT.

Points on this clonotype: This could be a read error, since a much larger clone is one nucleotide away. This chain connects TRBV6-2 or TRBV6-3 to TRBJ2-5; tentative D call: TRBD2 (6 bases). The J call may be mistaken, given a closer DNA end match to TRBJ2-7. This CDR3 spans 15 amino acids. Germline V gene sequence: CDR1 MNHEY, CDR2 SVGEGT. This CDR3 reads CASSYQPGGAYEQYF. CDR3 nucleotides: TGTGCCAGCAGTTACCAACCCGGAGGGGCCTACGAGCAGTACTTC.

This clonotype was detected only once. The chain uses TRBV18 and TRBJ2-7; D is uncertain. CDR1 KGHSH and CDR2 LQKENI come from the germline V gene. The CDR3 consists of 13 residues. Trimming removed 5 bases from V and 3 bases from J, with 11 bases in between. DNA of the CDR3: TGTGCCAGCTCATCCAATCCGGACTACGAGCAGTACTTC. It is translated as CASSSNPDYEQYF.